Listed here is a single T cell receptor beta chain. Its matching antigen is unknown. The germline gives CDR1 MNHEY, CDR2 SMNVEV (reference sequence). V lost 4 bases, J lost 1 base, and 3 bases stayed unmatched. The CDR3 is made up of 15 amino acids. The sample originates from a study of blood T cells in healthy people across ages. Overall study: Template-switching capture recovered about one barcoded beta molecule per two T cells. General study findings and limits: Measured against age, TCR beta diversity per million T cells decreased in a roughly linear manner. There were more naive CD4+ cells and higher diversity in long-lived donors than in aged donors. Estimated diversity that came from one million T cells was considered an underestimate.

It was with a sample-barcoded 5' primer and a J-beta primer mix that a second PCR of roughly 6 to 12 cycles was run. TCRdb re-derived calls from the 5' RACE reads in MiXCR, one entry per CDR3 protein. The profile shows 800,000 to 1,000,000 distinct CDR3 sequences, around 48% of them singletons. The sequenced material came from blood. This clonotype originated in a man aged 30-40 years in good health. The V call is TRBV27, the J call TRBJ1-2; 10 positions match TRBD1. The CDR3 is CASSSTGGYNYGYTF. As DNA, the CDR3 is TGTGCCAGCAGTTCGACAGGGGGCTATAACTATGGCTACACCTTC.